Presented here are 10 T cell receptor beta chains from one specimen sequenced in a study of OX40 agonist ivuxolimab in advanced cancers. Using immunoSEQ multiplex PCR, the repertoire was profiled, and TCRdb retains in-frame clones only, with some absent. The sample contains some 60,000 clones, almost 95% of which appear only once. The starting material was CD4+ or CD8+ T cells sorted from blood, obtained in a trial of the OX40 agonist ivuxolimab. Every receptor here comes from an adult with an advanced solid tumor such as melanoma, head and neck, liver or kidney cancer.

The CDR3 nucleotides read TGTGCCAGCAGTTTTCTGGAAAGGACAGGGGTAATTCAGCCCCAGCATTTT. Amino acid sequence: CASSFLERTGVIQPQHF. The J gene is TRBJ1-5, the V gene TRBV28; 9 bases are shared with TRBD1. This CDR3 spans 17 amino acids. Trimming took 3 bases from V and 6 from J; bases not matched to a gene: 12. The germline V gene encodes CDR1 MDHEN and CDR2 SYDVKM.

V usage is TRBV30 and J usage is TRBJ1-1; possibly TRBD1 for D (5 bases). Between the trimmed V and J ends, which lost 7 bases and 3 bases, there was a span of 15 bases. Per the germline V gene, CDR1 is GTSNPN and CDR2 is SVGIG (reference sequence). This CDR3 has 13 amino acids. CDR3 DNA sequence: TGTGCCTCTGGGGGAGTTTATGACACTGAAGCTTTCTTT. It specifies CASGGVYDTEAFF.

The chain joins TRBV9 to TRBJ2-1, with D possibly being TRBD2 (5 bases). The CDR3 is made up of 14 amino acids. Per germline, CDR1 SGDLS and CDR2 YYNGEE. The V and J ends lost 7 bases and 8 bases respectively, with 19 bases between them. CDR3 in DNA: TGTGCCAGCCAGCGTAGTGTCCTGAGGGATGAGCAGTTCTTC. It translates to CASQRSVLRDEQFF.

The rearrangement uses TRBV9 and TRBJ2-3; TRBD2 agrees at 10 bases. V trimming: 4 bases; J trimming: 5 bases; junction bases outside the gene matches: 4. This CDR3 is built from 14 residues. In germline, CDR1 is SGDLS, CDR2 YYNGEE. CDR3 protein: CASSPRTSGDTQYF. CDR3 sequence (DNA): TGTGCCAGCAGCCCCAGGACTAGCGGAGATACGCAGTATTTT.

The chain combines TRBV5-4 with TRBJ2-1; D is ambiguous. This CDR3 contains 16 residues. V lost 5 bases, J lost 3 bases, and 18 bases lay in between. Germline V gene sequence: CDR1 SGHNT, CDR2 YYREEE (reference sequence). In DNA, the CDR3 is TGTGCCAGCAGTGTAGTTAGCTATCGAATCTACAATGAGCAGTTCTTC. As protein: CASSVVSYRIYNEQFF.

This chain joins TRBV2 and TRBJ2-3; no clear D. Trimming cost V 6 bases and J 2 bases, with 15 bases left between them. The CDR3 loop spans 15 amino acids. The germline V gene has CDR1 SNHLY and CDR2 FYNNEI. In DNA form, the CDR3 reads TGTGCCAGCAGCTACTCCCTCCATGCCACAGATACGCAGTATTTT. Its translation is CASSYSLHATDTQYF.

This rearrangement joins TRBV27 to TRBJ2-7, with D possibly matching TRBD1 (6 bases). The germline CDR1 and CDR2 sequences are MNHEY and SMNVEV (reference sequence). The CDR3 has 14 amino acids. V was pared by 4 bases and J by 0 bases, with 10 bases between. CDR3 nucleotides: TGTGCCAGCAGTTCACAGGGTAGCTCCTACGAGCAGTACTTC. Its protein is CASSSQGSSYEQYF.

V and J are TRBV5-6 and TRBJ2-3, with D perhaps matching TRBD2 (5 bases). The length of the CDR3 is 16 residues. V lost 0 bases and J lost 4, with 15 bases in between. In germline, CDR1 is SGHDT, CDR2 YYEEEE. The CDR3 here is CASSLEARVLPDTQYF. CDR3 in DNA: TGTGCCAGCAGCTTGGAGGCGCGGGTCCTGCCAGATACGCAGTATTTT.

V is TRBV6-6 and J is TRBJ2-3; TRBD2 agrees at 12 bases. The CDR3 is 15 residues long. The germline gives CDR1 MNHNY, CDR2 SVGAGI (reference sequence). V was clipped by 6 bases and J by 4 bases; unmatched bases: 5. CDR3 loop: CASSPGLAGPDTQYF. The CDR3 nucleotides are TGTGCCAGCAGCCCGGGACTAGCGGGTCCAGATACGCAGTATTTT.

The gene calls are TRBV28 and TRBJ1-5; maybe TRBD1 (6 bases). There are 14 residues in the CDR3. V was cut by 7 bases and J by 7 bases, with 17 bases left in between. Germline V CDR1 and CDR2: MDHEN, SYDVKM. The CDR3 region has the DNA TGTGCCAGCACAACCGAGGGGGGCTGGCAGCCCCAGCATTTT. Its protein is CASTTEGGWQPQHF.